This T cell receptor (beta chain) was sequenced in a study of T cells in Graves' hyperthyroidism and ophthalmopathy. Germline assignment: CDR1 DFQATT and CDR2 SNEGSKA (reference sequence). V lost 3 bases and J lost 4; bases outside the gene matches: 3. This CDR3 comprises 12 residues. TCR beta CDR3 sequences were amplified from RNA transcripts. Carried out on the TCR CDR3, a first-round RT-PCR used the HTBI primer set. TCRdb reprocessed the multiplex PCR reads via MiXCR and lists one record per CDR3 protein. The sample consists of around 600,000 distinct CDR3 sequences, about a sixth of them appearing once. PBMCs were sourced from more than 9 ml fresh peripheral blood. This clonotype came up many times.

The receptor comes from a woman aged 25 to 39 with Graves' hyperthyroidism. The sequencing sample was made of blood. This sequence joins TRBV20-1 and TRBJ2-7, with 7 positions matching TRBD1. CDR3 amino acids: CSASGTDYEQYF. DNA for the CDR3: TGCAGTGCTAGCGGGACAGATTACGAGCAGTACTTC.